Listed below are T cell receptor beta chains from one sample, sequenced in a study of cytomegalovirus exposure and HLA in healthy donors. Profiling relied on immunoSEQ multiplex PCR, and the TCRdb table lists in-frame clones only, not all of them. The sample lists under 200,000 clones, around 80% occurring once. Source material: PBMCs. These receptors were obtained from a female donor in good health and CMV-seronegative. CDR3s include the opening cysteine and the closing phenylalanine or tryptophan. D genes are given only for firm matches. The size entry is marked missing in some rows and otherwise reads once, few, many or a size class.

j_call d_call v_call clone_size cdr3_aa cdr3_nt
TRBJ2-2 TRBD1 TRBV6-5 few CASRGGQGVWELFF TGTGCCAGCCGCGGCGGGCAGGGGGTCTGGGAGCTGTTTTTT
TRBJ1-2 NA TRBV27 NA CASSSRGTAANYGYTF TGTGCCAGCAGCTCCCGCGGGACCGCAGCTAACTATGGCTACACCTTC
TRBJ2-1 TRBD2 TRBV9 once CASAGGAGYNEQFF TGTGCCAGCGCGGGGGGGGCCGGCTACAATGAGCAGTTCTTC
TRBJ1-2 NA TRBV13 NA CASSLGRASPYGYTF TGTGCCAGCAGCTTAGGGCGAGCCTCCCCCTATGGCTACACCTTC
TRBJ2-4 NA TRBV4-1 NA CASSQDRGPGREEAKNIQYF TGCGCCAGCAGCCAAGATAGGGGGCCGGGCAGGGAGGAGGCCAAAAACATTCAGTACTTC
TRBJ2-1 NA TRBV6-5 NA CASIGPSSYNEQFF TGTGCCAGCATCGGCCCTAGCTCCTACAATGAGCAGTTCTTC
TRBJ1-5 TRBD1 TRBV29-1 NA CSVIPGQGSSSNQPQHF TGCAGCGTCATACCGGGACAGGGCTCTAGTAGCAATCAGCCCCAGCATTTT
TRBJ1-1 TRBD1 TRBV28 NA CASSPFWSGQGNTEAFF TGTGCCAGCAGTCCCTTTTGGTCGGGACAGGGGAACACTGAAGCTTTCTTT
TRBJ2-7 TRBD1 TRBV4-3 few CASSQQTGASYEQYF TGCGCCAGCAGCCAACAGACAGGGGCGTCCTACGAGCAGTACTTC
TRBJ2-4 TRBD1 TRBV5-4 NA CASSADRVQYF TGTGCCAGCAGCGCGGACAGGGTTCAGTACTTC
TRBJ2-7 NA TRBV11-3 NA CASSPGRNEQYF TGTGCCAGCAGCCCAGGAAGGAACGAGCAGTACTTC
TRBJ2-5 TRBD2 TRBV7-2 NA CASSLAGRGETQYF TGTGCCAGCAGCTTAGCAGGGCGGGGGGAGACCCAGTACTTC
TRBJ1-1 TRBD1 TRBV28 NA CASRWDRENTEAFF TGTGCCAGCAGGTGGGACAGGGAAAACACTGAAGCTTTCTTT
TRBJ2-3 NA TRBV5-1 NA CASSADTGSLVEYF TGCGCCAGCAGCGCCGATACCGGTTCCCTCGTAGAGTATTTT
TRBJ2-3 TRBD1 TRBV6-5 NA CPSWGAGGGWDTQYF TGTCCTAGCTGGGGGGCAGGGGGCGGATGGGATACGCAGTATTTT
TRBJ2-5 TRBD1 TRBV7-2 NA CASSLRGTGLQETQYF TGTGCCAGCAGCTTAAGGGGGACAGGGCTCCAAGAGACCCAGTACTTC
TRBJ1-2 NA TRBV6-4 NA CASSEGWGANYGYTF TGTGCCAGCAGTGAAGGCTGGGGGGCTAACTATGGCTACACCTTC
TRBJ2-3 NA TRBV9 NA CASSASPRADTQYF TGTGCCAGCAGCGCGTCACCCCGGGCAGATACGCAGTATTTT
TRBJ1-6 NA TRBV11-1 NA CASSPDRMASPLHF TGTGCCAGCAGCCCGGACAGAATGGCTTCACCCCTCCACTTT
TRBJ2-5 NA TRBV7-2 once CASSLGRGIYLAETQYF TGTGCCAGCAGCTTAGGTAGGGGGATCTACCTGGCGGAGACCCAGTACTTC
TRBJ2-1 TRBD2 TRBV28 NA CASSPGVAGYNEQFF TGTGCCAGCAGCCCTGGTGTAGCGGGGTACAATGAGCAGTTCTTC
TRBJ2-2 NA TRBV7-2 NA CASSLVISSSAGELFF TGTGCCAGCAGCTTAGTAATATCCAGTAGCGCCGGGGAGCTGTTTTTT
TRBJ1-4 NA TRBV7-2 NA CASSPGSEKLFF TGTGCCAGCAGCCCCGGTAGTGAAAAACTGTTTTTT
TRBJ2-1 TRBD2 TRBV7-2 NA CASRRAGSGNEQFF TGTGCCAGCAGACGAGCGGGGAGTGGGAATGAGCAGTTCTTC
TRBJ2-3 TRBD2 TRBV7-9 NA CASSQSSGGGNTQYF TGTGCCAGCAGCCAATCTAGCGGGGGGGGAAATACGCAGTATTTT
TRBJ1-1 NA TRBV19 once CASSMAVGNTEAFF TGTGCCAGTAGTATGGCGGTGGGTAACACTGAAGCTTTCTTT
TRBJ2-5 TRBD1 TRBV30 NA CAFILPGQQETQYF TGTGCCTTCATACTACCGGGACAGCAAGAGACCCAGTACTTC
TRBJ1-3 TRBD1 TRBV7-9 few CASSRYEGGLPSGNTIYF TGTGCCAGCAGCCGGTATGAAGGGGGCCTTCCCTCTGGAAACACCATATATTTT
TRBJ2-3 TRBD2 TRBV4-2 NA CASSGSGGASDTQYF TGTGCCAGCAGCGGTAGCGGGGGGGCCTCAGATACGCAGTATTTT
TRBJ1-3 NA TRBV27 NA CASSLSALSGNTIYF TGTGCCAGCAGTTTATCGGCCCTTTCTGGAAACACCATATATTTT
TRBJ2-1 NA TRBV5-4 NA CASSAGAGRYNEQFF TGTGCCAGCAGCGCTGGGGCGGGGCGGTACAATGAGCAGTTCTTC
TRBJ2-5 NA TRBV5-1 NA CASSPPGDIRLREQYF TGCGCCAGCAGCCCCCCCGGGGATATACGGCTCCGAGAGCAGTACTTC
TRBJ2-7 NA TRBV7-2 NA CASSLYFLASYEQYF TGTGCCAGCAGCTTATATTTCCTAGCGTCCTACGAGCAGTACTTC
TRBJ2-2 TRBD1 TRBV27 few CASSGIRGRVGELFF TGTGCCAGCAGTGGGATCAGGGGGCGGGTCGGGGAGCTGTTTTTT
TRBJ2-3 NA TRBV7-3 NA CASSLAREDTQYF TGTGCCAGCAGCTTGGCCAGGGAAGATACGCAGTATTTT
TRBJ2-7 NA TRBV11-2 NA CASSSPRDVGRVHYEQYF TGTGCCAGCAGCTCCCCTCGCGACGTGGGCAGGGTCCACTACGAGCAGTACTTC
TRBJ2-1 NA TRBV9 NA CASDHGGGYNEQFF TGTGCCAGCGACCATGGGGGAGGCTACAATGAGCAGTTCTTC
TRBJ1-1 TRBD1 TRBV30 NA CASGWMGTGDNTEAFF TGTGCCTCGGGTTGGATGGGGACAGGGGATAACACTGAAGCTTTCTTT
TRBJ2-3 NA TRBV5-1 NA CASSREAGRDTQYF TGCGCCAGCAGCAGAGAGGCGGGGAGGGATACGCAGTATTTT
TRBJ2-1 NA TRBV6-4 NA CASSESTSEGQFF TGTGCCAGCAGTGAATCCACTAGTGAAGGGCAGTTCTTC
TRBJ1-4 NA TRBV7-9 NA CASRAGPATNEKLFF TGTGCCAGCAGGGCGGGGCCGGCAACTAATGAAAAACTGTTTTTT
TRBJ2-2 TRBD1 TRBV10-1 NA CASSAGTGTIGELFF TGCGCCAGCAGTGCCGGGACAGGGACAATCGGGGAGCTGTTTTTT
TRBJ1-2 TRBD1 TRBV28 NA CASRLRTGRDYGYTF TGTGCCAGCAGACTGAGGACAGGACGCGACTATGGCTACACCTTC
TRBJ2-1 NA TRBV11-2 NA CASSLDPVKQFF TGTGCCAGCAGCTTAGATCCGGTCAAGCAGTTCTTC
TRBJ2-3 NA TRBV11-2 NA CASSPLALADTQYF TGTGCCAGCAGCCCACTAGCACTCGCAGATACGCAGTATTTT